This TCR beta chain was obtained from a study of CD8 T cells in ankylosing spondylitis (dated by TCRdb to 2015 to 2018). Background on the whole study: The study set out to find disease-linked TCR variants by profiling T cell receptor beta repertoires in ankylosing spondylitis patients and healthy donors. Samples of peripheral blood were taken, and for ankylosing spondylitis patients, synovial fluid was collected as well. The whole study cohort included 85 to 120 healthy donors and over 20 ankylosing spondylitis patients. Results and caveats for the whole study, not just this receptor: The disease-linked clones showed a CD8+ phenotype and occurred at relatively low frequencies in peripheral blood. According to the report, matched synovial fluid samples from ankylosing spondylitis patients were significantly enriched for the disease-linked clones. Some motif variants were previously reported in synovial fluid and blood of reactive arthritis patients, suggesting common disease-initiation mechanisms. Blood from ankylosing spondylitis patients appeared to be characterized by a TCR beta motif made up of eight highly homologous amino acid variants.

Reads for this sample came from an Illumina HiSeq 2500. TCR beta libraries were prepared by quantitative 5'-RACE with molecular barcodes. The paper's processing steps were these. A new computational method based on a probabilistic model of VDJ rearrangement was used to identify disease-linked TCR variants. TCRdb redid the processing of the public reads, applying fastp at Q25 and MiXCR, and retained in-frame beta chains. Every entry covers one CDR3 protein and lists the most common genes and DNA from its rows. The V and J calls were not made by the authors but by TCRdb's processing. The sample yields around 490,000 distinct CDR3 sequences; approximately 5% were counted once. Of the sample, around 3.4% falls within the top ten clones. Ten or more counts support this clonotype. The antigen it binds to is not known. Base qualities are not provided; no much larger clone lies one nucleotide away. Between the V and J ends, shortened by 1 base and 0 bases respectively, the junction contains 7 bases. The CDR3 numbers 14 residues from cysteine through phenylalanine. Only the CDR3 DNA is retained, 42 bases long and in frame from the first base. As encoded in the germline V gene, CDR1 is SGHTA while CDR2 is FQGNSA.

Sequencing was carried out using blood, either unsorted or a sorted T cell fraction (not recorded which). Recombination linked TRBV7-2 to TRBJ2-7, with the D assignment possibly TRBD1 or TRBD2, given 5 matching bases for each. The clonotype comes from a male donor with ankylosing spondylitis. The nucleotide sequence is TGTGCCAGCAGCTTAGGGGACGCCTCCTACGAGCAGTACTTC. Protein translation: CASSLGDASYEQYF. With all but the CDR3 taken from the reference TRBV7-2 and TRBJ2-7 genes, the full variable domain is: GAGVSQSPSNKVTEKGKDVELRCDPISGHTALYWYRQSLGQGLEFLIYFQGNSAPDKSGLPSDRFSAERTGGSVSTLTIQRTQQEDSAVYLCASSLGDASYEQYFGPGTRLTVT.